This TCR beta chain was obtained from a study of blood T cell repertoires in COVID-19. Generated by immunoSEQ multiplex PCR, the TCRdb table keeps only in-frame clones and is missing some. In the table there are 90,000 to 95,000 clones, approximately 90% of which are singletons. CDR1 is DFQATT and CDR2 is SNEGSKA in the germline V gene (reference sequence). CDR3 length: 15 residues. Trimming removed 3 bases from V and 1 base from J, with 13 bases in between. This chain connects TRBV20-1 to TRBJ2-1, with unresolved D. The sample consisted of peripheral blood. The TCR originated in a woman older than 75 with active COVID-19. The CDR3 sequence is CSASSPLHSYNEQFF. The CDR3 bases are TGCAGTGCTAGTAGTCCACTCCATTCCTACAATGAGCAGTTCTTC.